This TCR beta chain was sequenced for a study of cytomegalovirus exposure and HLA in healthy donors. Whole-study results and caveats: Earlier analysis found most TCR beta V segments productive about 87% or about 30% of the time. Cytomegalovirus-associated status was assigned to about 180 TCR beta chains.

As concerns this clone: Antigen specificity is unknown.

From germline, CDR1 is LNHDA and CDR2 SQIVND (reference sequence). The length of the CDR3 is 14 residues. V shed 4 bases and J shed 1 base, with 9 bases lying between them. Both 60 Vbeta primers and 13 Jbeta primers went into the PCR. TCRdb keeps only in-frame clones here, not all; method: immunoSEQ multiplex PCR. Here the sample spans some 180,000 clones, 84% being singletons. Sequenced: PBMCs. The rearrangement joins TRBV19 to TRBJ2-3; no clear D gene. This TCR was recovered from a girl aged 2 to 10 in good health and CMV-seropositive. The CDR3 sequence is CASSSPSGTDTQYF. As DNA, the CDR3 is TGTGCCAGTAGTAGCCCCAGCGGCACAGATACGCAGTATTTT. Supplemented by reference TRBV19 and TRBJ2-3, the full variable domain reads DGGITQSPKYLFRKEGQNVTLSCEQNLNHDAMYWYRQDPGQGLRLIYYSQIVNDFQKGDIAEGYSVSREKKESFPLTVTSAQKNPTAFYLCASSSPSGTDTQYFGPGTRLTVL.